The 20 T cell receptor beta chains in this list originate from one sample, sequenced in a study of blood T cell repertoires in COVID-19. Sequenced by immunoSEQ multiplex PCR; TCRdb stores in-frame clones only, minus some. This table has around 430,000 clones, just under 90% appearing once. Sequenced sample: PBMCs or T cells enriched from blood (not recorded which). The receptors originated from a woman aged 45 to 65 who had recovered from COVID-19.

The V and J genes are TRBV27 and TRBJ1-2; 8 bases fit TRBD1. Germline CDR1 is MNHEY and CDR2 is SMNVEV (reference sequence). The CDR3 runs 15 residues. With V trimmed by 2 bases and J by 4 bases, 6 bases remained unmatched. This CDR3 is CASSLTGQGPYGYTF. Here the CDR3 DNA reads TGTGCCAGCAGTTTAACCGGACAGGGCCCCTATGGCTACACCTTC.

The chain links TRBV6-5 to TRBJ2-5; TRBD2 might be the D (5 bases). The CDR3 runs 14 residues. V lost 0 bases and J 5 bases, leaving 10 bases between the germline ends. CDR1 and CDR2 (germline): MNHEY, SVGAGI. The CDR3: CASSYSREGETQYF. The CDR3 DNA reads as TGTGCCAGCAGTTACTCACGGGAAGGCGAGACCCAGTACTTC.

This clone showed up just once. The gene calls are TRBV18 and TRBJ1-1, with 10 bases matching TRBD1. V was clipped by 3 bases and J by 6 bases; unmatched bases: 7. The CDR3 contains 15 residues. The germline CDR1 and CDR2 sequences are KGHSH and LQKENI. CDR3 residues: CASSPQGQGFAEAFF. Written as DNA, the CDR3 is TGTGCCAGCTCACCGCAGGGACAGGGGTTCGCTGAAGCTTTCTTT.

V is TRBV7-8 and J is TRBJ1-6, with D unclear. V was pared by 6 bases and J by 1 base, with 10 bases between. CDR1 SGHVS and CDR2 FQNEAQ come from the germline V gene. The length of the CDR3 is 15 residues. The CDR3 region is CASRRSLSYNSPLHF. DNA of the CDR3: TGTGCCAGCAGGCGGAGTTTATCCTATAATTCACCCCTCCACTTT. Using reference TRBV7-8 and TRBJ1-6 for the parts outside the CDR3, the full variable domain is GAGVSQSPRYKVAKRGQDVALRCDPISGHVSLFWYQQALGQGPEFLTYFQNEAQLDKSGLPSDRFFAERPEGSVSTLKIQRTQQEDSAVYLCASRRSLSYNSPLHFGNGTRLTVT.

The CDR3 DNA is TGTGCCAGCAGTTTCCCCACCGGGGATGATAACTATGGCTACACCTTC. This codes for CASSFPTGDDNYGYTF. The V gene is TRBV28, the J gene TRBJ1-2; D remains ambiguous. This CDR3 contains 16 residues. V lost 3 bases, J lost 1 base, and 15 bases lay in between. The V gene's germline CDR1 is MDHEN and CDR2 SYDVKM.

This clone was seen more than once but under ten times. This sequence joins TRBV19 and TRBJ2-5, with 12 bases fitting TRBD2. Germline CDR1 is LNHDA and CDR2 is SQIVND (reference sequence). Germline trimming cut 4 bases from V and 5 bases from J; bases unmatched to any gene: 8. CDR3 size: 16 residues. The CDR3 DNA reads TGTGCCAGTAGTAGACCTCTAGCGGGGGGGCTTGAGACCCAGTACTTC. This encodes CASSRPLAGGLETQYF.

The rearrangement uses TRBV5-3 and TRBJ2-5; 7 bases agree with TRBD1. TRBV5-3 is an open reading frame whose function is uncertain. V lost 2 bases, J lost 2 bases, and 3 bases stayed unmatched. The CDR3 is made up of 14 amino acids. CDR3 sequence: CARSFGTEQETQYF. CDR3 bases: TGTGCCAGAAGCTTTGGGACAGAGCAAGAGACCCAGTACTTC.

The CDR3 loop is CASSSGQGSGVYSNQPQHF. In DNA form, the CDR3 reads TGTGCCAGCAGCTCGGGACAGGGGTCCGGGGTTTATAGCAATCAGCCCCAGCATTTT. The chain is built from TRBV7-9 and TRBJ1-5; 10 nucleotides agree with TRBD1. The J segment lost 0 bases and the V segment lost 4 bases, leaving 12 bases of the junction unmatched. Germline V gene lookup returns CDR1 SEHNR and CDR2 FQNEAQ (reference sequence). CDR3 size: 19 residues.

V is TRBV28 and J is TRBJ1-2, with 7 bases aligning to TRBD1. CDR3 length equals 14 residues. The V gene end was trimmed by 5 bases and the J gene end by 8 bases; junction bases not matched to a gene: 11. The germline V gene encodes CDR1 MDHEN and CDR2 SYDVKM. Here the CDR3 reads CASSVTGQTEGYTF. The CDR3 nucleotides read TGTGCCAGCAGTGTCACGGGACAGACAGAGGGCTACACCTTC.

This chain links TRBV11-2 with TRBJ1-4, with TRBD1 as a possible D gene (5 bases). Germline V gene lookup returns CDR1 SGHAT and CDR2 FQNNGV. The V and J ends lost 1 base and 8 bases respectively, with 5 bases between them. CDR3 size: 12 residues. CDR3 sequence reads: CASSLGGEKLFF. As DNA, the CDR3 is TGTGCCAGCAGCTTAGGGGGCGAAAAACTGTTTTTT.

The gene calls are TRBV18 and TRBJ1-1, with D tentatively TRBD1 (6 bases). From germline, CDR1 is KGHSH and CDR2 LQKENI. This CDR3 is 14 amino acids long. Trimming cost V 3 bases and J 1 base, with 9 bases left between them. The CDR3 region is CASSPGQPNTEAFF. CDR3 sequence (DNA): TGTGCCAGCTCACCGGGACAACCGAACACTGAAGCTTTCTTT.

This chain connects TRBV11-2 to TRBJ2-1, with 14 bases fitting TRBD2. Trimming at V came to 6 bases and at J to 9 bases, leaving 13 bases not matched to a gene. CDR1 SGHAT and CDR2 FQNNGV come from the germline V gene. The CDR3 length is 17 residues. The CDR3 loop is CASSLGSRLAGGPEQFF. The CDR3 nucleotides are TGTGCCAGCAGTCTTGGGTCCCGACTAGCGGGGGGGCCTGAGCAGTTCTTC.

The chain joins TRBV6-6 to TRBJ2-2; 11 bases line up with TRBD1. The CDR3 extends over 14 amino acids. With V trimmed by 10 bases and J by 5 bases, 6 bases remained unmatched. Germline V lookup: CDR1 MNHNY, CDR2 SVGAGI (reference sequence). The DNA for the CDR3 is TGTGCCACCCGGACAGGGGGCGGGACCGGGGAGCTGTTTTTT. Translation: CATRTGGGTGELFF.

A note on this clone: This CDR3 is also generated by other DNA sequences in the sample. The chain uses TRBV6-5 and TRBJ1-1; tentatively, D is TRBD1 (6 bases). V lost 0 bases, J lost 8 bases, and 7 bases lay in between. Germline CDR1 MNHEY, CDR2 SVGAGI. CDR3 length equals 12 residues. The CDR3, as DNA: TGTGCCAGCAGTTACTCTGGACAGGAAGCTTTCTTT. Residues: CASSYSGQEAFF.

The chain's CDR3 is CATRTGPYQPQHF. CDR3 bases: TGTGCCACCCGGACAGGTCCCTATCAGCCCCAGCATTTT. This chain uses TRBV30 with TRBJ1-5, with 7 bases aligning to TRBD1. The CDR3 length is 13 residues. CDR1 GTSNPN and CDR2 SVGIG come from the germline V gene (reference sequence). V was clipped by 8 bases and J by 5 bases; unmatched bases: 9. The variable domain in full, completed from reference TRBV30 and TRBJ1-5, reads SQTIHQWPATLVQPVGSPLSLECTVEGTSNPNLYWYRQAAGRGLQLLFYSVGIGQISSEVPQNLSASRPQDRQFILSSKKLLLSDSGFYLCATRTGPYQPQHFGDGTRLSIL.

This sequence joins TRBV18 and TRBJ2-5; TRBD2 agrees at 7 bases. CDR1 KGHSH and CDR2 LQKENI come from the germline V gene. The CDR3 sequence is 17 residues long. The J segment lost 5 bases and the V segment lost 2 bases, leaving 14 bases of the junction unmatched. The CDR3 sequence: CASSPVGGTSPTETQYF. The DNA for the CDR3 is TGTGCCAGCTCACCAGTGGGAGGGACCTCTCCGACGGAGACCCAGTACTTC.

The chain couples TRBV11-2 to TRBJ2-7; D call uncertain. Germline V lookup: CDR1 SGHAT, CDR2 FQNNGV. V was shortened by 0 bases and J by 2 bases, with 8 bases between the two germline ends. The CDR3 sequence is 14 residues long. The CDR3 coding sequence is TGTGCCAGCAGCTTAGACAGGATCACCTACGAGCAGTACTTC. As protein: CASSLDRITYEQYF.

The chain links TRBV7-9 to TRBJ2-2, with 10 bases matching TRBD2. With 5 bases clipped from V and 3 bases from J, the junction kept 6 bases outside the gene matches. Germline CDR1 reads SEHNR; CDR2 reads FQNEAQ (reference sequence). The CDR3 sequence is 16 residues long. The CDR3 here is CASSLIAGGYTGELFF. CDR3 sequence (DNA): TGTGCCAGCAGCCTTATAGCGGGGGGTTACACCGGGGAGCTGTTTTTT.

This chain uses TRBV6-5 with TRBJ1-2, with D perhaps matching TRBD1 (6 bases). Trimming stripped 7 bases from V and 7 bases from J, with 22 bases between. Germline V gene sequence: CDR1 MNHEY, CDR2 SVGAGI. The CDR3 loop spans 15 amino acids. CDR3 DNA sequence: TGTGCCAGCACCTTTACGGGGCAGGGGTTGGCTGGCTACACCTTC. This gives the protein CASTFTGQGLAGYTF.

This clone was found once. The rearrangement links TRBV3-1 (or the pseudogene TRBV3-2) to TRBJ1-5; 10 bases align to TRBD1. From germline, CDR1 is LGHDT and CDR2 YNNKEL (reference sequence). The CDR3 totals 18 residues. J gave up 0 bases and V 1 base, and 6 bases lay outside the gene matches. CDR3 protein: CASSQAGTGVSSNQPQHF. DNA of the CDR3: TGTGCCAGCAGCCAAGCCGGGACAGGGGTGAGTAGCAATCAGCCCCAGCATTTT.